These T cell receptor beta chains were read from a single sample in a study of PD-L1 blockade in urothelial cancer. Here immunoSEQ multiplex PCR was the method, and the copy in TCRdb shows in-frame clones only, minus some. The sample has about 30,000 clones; around 89% are singletons. The sample in question was PBMCs, obtained around atezolizumab (anti-PD-L1) treatment. The origin of the receptors is a man at least 80 years old with urothelial cancer. The CDR3 runs from the conserved cysteine through the conserved F or W.

TRBJ2-7 TRBV10-3 CAIKYGRGSYEQYF
TRBJ1-2 TRBV6-1 CASSARQGPNYGYTF
TRBJ1-2 TRBV6-5 CASSNSGQGNGYTF
TRBJ2-7 TRBV5-4 CASSLGSSGSYEQYF
TRBJ2-1 TRBV7-2 CASSFYSGRGSEQFF
TRBJ1-2 TRBV11-3 CASSLGRGPPVF
TRBJ2-4 TRBV28 CASSFGFRARQPPIAKNIQYF
TRBJ2-7 TRBV5-6 CASSQATSGSHEQYF
TRBJ2-2 TRBV7-8 CASSLAGRSPGELFF
TRBJ2-7 TRBV5-1 CASSWTKAGSSYEQYF
TRBJ2-3 TRBV15 CATSRDRRPASPDTQYF
TRBJ2-1 TRBV18 CASSPATGNEQFF
TRBJ1-1 TRBV6-1 CASSPRTGLNTEAFF
TRBJ2-1 TRBV4-1 CASRPLAGGYNEQFF
TRBJ2-1 TRBV5-4 CASLPGTSGNNEQFF
TRBJ2-1 TRBV7-2 CASSLRFGRQGNEQFF
TRBJ2-1 TRBV15 CATSRGRLAATSSYNEQFF
TRBJ2-1 TRBV29-1 CSVGTGYTTNEQFF
TRBJ2-1 TRBV28 CASSAPGQGAGDEQFF
TRBJ1-4 TRBV5-1 CASSYTGTGLEKLFF
TRBJ2-5 TRBV30 CAWSERDRGETQYF
TRBJ1-4 TRBV7-2 CASSAGTGNEKLFF
TRBJ2-5 TRBV5-4 CASSPRYQETQYF
TRBJ1-1 TRBV30 CAWKDGGWTEAFF
TRBJ2-1 TRBV30 CAWSRGLAGVREQFF
TRBJ2-5 TRBV9 CASSVGLAGGAPTQYF
TRBJ2-7 TRBV6-5 CASSFMAGGRKYF
TRBJ2-2 TRBV10-3 CAIRKASGTNTGELFF
TRBJ2-7 TRBV2 CASSSGTVMNEQYF
TRBJ2-1 TRBV19 CASSTPSGRKGYNEQFF
TRBJ1-3 TRBV7-2 CASSTSGAGNTIYF
TRBJ2-1 TRBV6-1 CASSLDYSNEQFF
TRBJ1-1 TRBV5-1 CASSLEGQPTTEAFF
TRBJ2-2 TRBV5-1 CASSQTSITGGAGELFF
TRBJ2-5 TRBV19 CASRGGGSETQYF
TRBJ2-1 TRBV15 CATSRSGLAGGPSDNEQFF
TRBJ2-7 TRBV5-1 CASSYSDKAYEQYF
TRBJ1-3 TRBV18 CASSPGTGSWDTIYF
TRBJ2-3 TRBV7-9 CASSLSDSYRVTDTQYF
TRBJ2-7 TRBV7-2 CASSLALEQYF
TRBJ2-5 TRBV10-3 CATSLAGGWEETQYF
TRBJ2-7 TRBV29-1 CIFQGVRGEQYF
TRBJ2-1 TRBV2 CASRITGTAYNEQFF
TRBJ1-2 TRBV6-1 CASSETTSYGYTF
TRBJ1-4 TRBV25-1 CASSVGGVLNEKLFF
TRBJ2-1 TRBV4-2 CASSQGEGNEQFF
TRBJ1-1 TRBV5-1 CASNGGDRLNTEAFF
TRBJ2-5 TRBV9 CASSPQAGRQETQYF
TRBJ2-7 TRBV11-2 CASSQQAPQYF
TRBJ2-1 TRBV9 CATSKSLSYNEQFF
TRBJ2-1 TRBV6-8 CASSTLGGTAIYNEQFF
TRBJ2-5 TRBV6-1 CASSEVTGGSGETQYF
TRBJ2-3 TRBV11-2 CASSLVAGILTDTQYF
TRBJ2-7 TRBV5-1 CASSLYGTSGTGYEQYF
TRBJ1-1 TRBV5-1 CASSLTAPTEAFF
TRBJ1-5 TRBV5-6 CASSFGGNQPQHF
TRBJ1-5 TRBV6-1 CASSRHTSNQPQHF
TRBJ1-1 TRBV14 CASSQDFGTEAFF
TRBJ2-5 TRBV10-3 CAISDSDRQETQYF
TRBJ1-2 TRBV6-4 CASSPGQHYGYTF